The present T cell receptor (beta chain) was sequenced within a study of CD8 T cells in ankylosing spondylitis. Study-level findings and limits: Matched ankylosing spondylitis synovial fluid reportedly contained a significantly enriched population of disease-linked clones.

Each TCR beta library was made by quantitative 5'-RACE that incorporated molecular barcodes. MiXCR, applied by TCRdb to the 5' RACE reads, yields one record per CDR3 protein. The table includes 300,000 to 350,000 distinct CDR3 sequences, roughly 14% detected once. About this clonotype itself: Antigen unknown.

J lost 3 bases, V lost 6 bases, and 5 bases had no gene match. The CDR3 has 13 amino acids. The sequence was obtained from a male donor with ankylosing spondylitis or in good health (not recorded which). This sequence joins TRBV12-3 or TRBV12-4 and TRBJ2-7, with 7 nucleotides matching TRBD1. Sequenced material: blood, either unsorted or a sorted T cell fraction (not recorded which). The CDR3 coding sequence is TGTGCCAGCAGAAAACAGGGGAGCTACGAGCAGTACTTC. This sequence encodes CASRKQGSYEQYF.